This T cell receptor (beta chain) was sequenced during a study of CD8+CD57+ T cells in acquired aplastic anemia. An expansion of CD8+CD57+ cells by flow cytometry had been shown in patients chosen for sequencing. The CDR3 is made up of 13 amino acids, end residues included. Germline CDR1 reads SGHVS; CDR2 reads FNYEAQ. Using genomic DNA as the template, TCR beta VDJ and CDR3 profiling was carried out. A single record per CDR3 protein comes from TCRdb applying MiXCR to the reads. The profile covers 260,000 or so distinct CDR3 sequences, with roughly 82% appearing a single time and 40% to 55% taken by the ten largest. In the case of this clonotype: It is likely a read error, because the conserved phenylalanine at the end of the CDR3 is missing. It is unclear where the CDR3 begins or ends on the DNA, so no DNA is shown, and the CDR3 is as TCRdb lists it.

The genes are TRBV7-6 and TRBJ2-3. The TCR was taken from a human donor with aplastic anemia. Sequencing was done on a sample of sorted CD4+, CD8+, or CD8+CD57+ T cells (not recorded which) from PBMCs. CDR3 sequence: CASGLAGSVNTEA.